The clone carrying this T cell receptor (beta chain) showed up just a few times. The antigen is undetermined. The sample is drawn from a study of identical twins. The study's findings and limits: Conclusions were based on cross-sectional statistical analysis, without following the same donors.

V was clipped by 3 bases and J by 3 bases, with 15 bases between them. CDR3 size: 15 residues. In germline, CDR1 is KGHSH, CDR2 LQKENI. One entry per CDR3 protein results from TCRdb running MiXCR on the 5' RACE reads. The sample lists 500,000 to 550,000 distinct CDR3 sequences; 20% to 25% were seen once. Only healthy Caucasians were included as donors. These same records also appear under a second study, on yellow fever vaccine responses in identical twins.

This sequence originates from a woman younger than 30 in good health. This chain joins TRBV18 and TRBJ2-7; D could derive from TRBD1 or TRBD2 (6 bases each). Sequencing was carried out using CD4+ T cells sorted from blood. CDR3 nucleotide sequence: TGTGCCAGCTCACCGTCGGGGGCTGCTGACTACGAGCAGTACTTC. Translation gives CASSPSGAADYEQYF. Full variable domain (remainder filled in from reference TRBV18 and TRBJ2-7): NAGVMQNPRHLVRRRGQEARLRCSPMKGHSHVYWYRQLPEEGLKFMVYLQKENIIDESGMPKERFSAEFPKEGPSILRIQQVVRGDSAAYFCASSPSGAADYEQYFGPGTRLTVT.